The clone carrying this TCR beta chain was seen many times. Its target is unknown. Trimming took off 1 base at V and 0 bases at J, with 9 bases between the two ends. The V gene's germline CDR1 is SEHNR and CDR2 FQNEAQ (reference sequence). There are 15 residues in the CDR3. Using 10%, 30% or 50% RNA, naive CD8 libraries were derived from approximately 22,000 to 940,000 sorted cells. TCRdb recomputed calls from the PCR reads with MiXCR, one row per CDR3 protein. Among a few hundred thousand distinct CDR3 sequences listed, 24% were seen once. The data belong to a study of molecular identifiers for immune sequencing clone quantification. Study-wide context: Replicates partitioned RNA from approximately 20,000 or 100,000 naive CD8 cells into five parts, sequencing four. General study points: Should identical TCR molecules share a barcode, the sizes of highly expanded clones could be underestimated.

The genes are TRBV7-9 and TRBJ2-5; tentative D call: TRBD2 (6 bases). Sequencing was carried out using naive CD8+ T cells from blood, with Jurkat cell RNA spiked in. The subset is: FACS-sorted CD8+CD4-CCR7+CD45RA+ naive T cells. This sequence originates from a human donor in good health. Some libraries in this study had Jurkat cell RNA spiked in. The CDR3 loop is CASSLVAEYQETQYF. The CDR3 DNA follows: TGTGCCAGCAGCTTAGTAGCGGAGTACCAAGAGACCCAGTACTTC. The full variable domain, rest sourced from reference TRBV7-9 and TRBJ2-5, is DTGVSQNPRHKITKRGQNVTFRCDPISEHNRLYWYRQTLGQGPEFLTYFQNEAQLEKSRLLSDRFSAERPKGSFSTLEIQRTEQGDSAMYLCASSLVAEYQETQYFGPGTRLLVL.